Below, 21 T cell receptor beta chains from the same sample are listed, as sequenced in a study of T cell repertoires in cytomegalovirus infection. No antigens are known for them. TCRdb reanalysed the reads using MiXCR and keeps one entry per CDR3 protein. This sample has more than 35,000 distinct CDR3 sequences, with about 54% found just once. Specimen: CD8+ T cells from cultured PBMCs, collected from culture after CMV antigen stimulation. The receptors here all came from a human donor in good health (CMV status not recorded). Some clones in this sample may be carry-over from other donors' samples.

Only one count was recorded for this clonotype. The chain recombines TRBV28 with TRBJ2-5; the match to TRBD1 covers 7 bases. Trimming cost V 4 bases and J 0 bases; bases outside gene matches: 2. This CDR3 has 14 residues. The V gene's germline CDR1 is MDHEN and CDR2 SYDVKM. CDR3 nucleotides: TGTGCCAGCAGTTCGGACAGGCACCAAGAGACCCAGTACTTC. Translation gives CASSSDRHQETQYF.

The chain has TRBV6-6 and TRBJ2-5; 10 bases map to TRBD1. The germline CDR1 and CDR2 sequences are MNHNY and SVGAGI (reference sequence). J lost 5 bases, V lost 7 bases, and 7 bases had no gene match. CDR3 length: 14 residues. This chain's CDR3 is CASNPTGGLETQYF. As DNA, the CDR3 is TGTGCCAGCAATCCGACAGGGGGCCTGGAGACCCAGTACTTC.

The V and J genes are TRBV2 and TRBJ2-3; no firm D call. Trimming took off 3 bases at V and 4 bases at J, with 5 bases between the two ends. Germline-derived CDR1 and CDR2 are SNHLY and FYNNEI. This CDR3 spans 12 amino acids. The CDR3 sequence is CASSDWSDTQYF. The CDR3 region has the DNA TGTGCCAGCAGTGATTGGTCAGATACGCAGTATTTT.

In its sample, this clonotype was seen many times. The V gene is TRBV15, the J gene TRBJ2-3, with D perhaps matching TRBD2 (5 bases). This CDR3 contains 17 residues. CDR1 LNHNV and CDR2 YYDKDF come from the germline V gene (reference sequence). The germline V and J ends were trimmed by 3 bases and 2 bases, with 18 bases remaining between them. The CDR3 protein is CATSRTGRALDTDTQYF. In DNA form, the CDR3 reads TGTGCCACCAGCAGGACGGGAAGGGCCCTGGACACAGATACGCAGTATTTT.

This clonotype was counted ten times or more. This chain joins TRBV7-2 and TRBJ2-1; a possible D gene is TRBD2 (6 bases). The CDR3 spans 13 residues. Trimming shortened V by 5 bases and J by 4 bases, and 9 bases separated the two germline ends. Per germline, CDR1 SGHTA and CDR2 FQGNSA. CDR3 sequence reads: CASSIGGYNEQFF. DNA for the CDR3: TGTGCCAGCAGCATCGGGGGTTACAATGAGCAGTTCTTC.

In DNA, the CDR3 is TGTGCCAGTAGTCGCACACAGGGACCTGGAAACACCATATATTTT. It translates to CASSRTQGPGNTIYF. This chain links TRBV19 with TRBJ1-3; a weak D match, TRBD1 (6 bases). V was shortened by 5 bases and J by 2 bases, with 13 bases between the two germline ends. The CDR3 covers 15 residues. From germline, CDR1 is LNHDA and CDR2 SQIVND (reference sequence).

The gene calls are TRBV7-9 and TRBJ2-7, with D uncertain. This CDR3 has 15 amino acids. Germline CDR1 and CDR2: SEHNR and FQNEAQ (reference sequence). Between the trimmed V and J ends, which lost 5 bases and 3 bases, there was a span of 17 bases. CDR3 residues: CASSAPTPLGYEQYF. CDR3 coding DNA: TGTGCCAGCAGCGCCCCCACCCCATTAGGCTACGAGCAGTACTTC.

The sample holds many counts of this clonotype. This rearrangement joins TRBV2 to TRBJ2-5, with D maybe TRBD1 (6 bases). The CDR3 covers 12 residues. CDR1 and CDR2 (germline): SNHLY, FYNNEI. This chain's CDR3 is CARDMADRSQYF. The CDR3 DNA sequence: TGTGCGAGAGACATGGCTGACAGGAGCCAGTACTTC.

The J gene is TRBJ2-1, the V gene TRBV7-6; D gene uncertain. The CDR3 runs 13 residues. Germline CDR1 reads SGHVS; CDR2 reads FNYEAQ. The germline V and J ends were trimmed by 5 bases and 10 bases, with 15 bases remaining between them. CDR3 in DNA: TGTGCCAGCAGCCCTGGACCCGGTGAGGAGCAGTTCTTC. Translated, it gives CASSPGPGEEQFF. Together with reference TRBV7-6 and TRBJ2-1, the CDR3 gives the full variable domain: GAGVSQSPRYKVTKRGQDVALRCDPISGHVSLYWYRQALGQGPEFLTYFNYEAQQDKSGLPNDRFSAERPEGSISTLTIQRTEQRDSAMYRCASSPGPGEEQFFGPGTRLTVL.

The chain links TRBV12-3 or TRBV12-4 to TRBJ2-5, with TRBD2 matching 10 bases. This CDR3 comprises 16 residues. V lost 5 bases, J lost 4 bases, and 10 bases stayed unmatched. The CDR3 reads CASSLRWTSGTETQYF. In DNA form, the CDR3 reads TGTGCCAGCAGTCTCAGATGGACTAGCGGTACAGAGACCCAGTACTTC.

The genes are TRBV10-3 and TRBJ2-7; D is perhaps TRBD1 (5 bases). V dropped 1 base and J dropped 3 bases, with 10 bases sitting between them. CDR1 ENHRY and CDR2 SYGVKD come from the germline V gene. This CDR3 has 14 amino acids. The CDR3 DNA is TGTGCCATCAGTGAGTACAGGTTCCACTACGAGCAGTACTTC. Translated, it gives CAISEYRFHYEQYF.

The chain has TRBV16 and TRBJ2-1; possible D gene TRBD2, 6 bases. With 0 bases removed from V and 6 bases from J, the gap between germline ends came to 15 bases. This CDR3 comprises 16 residues. Looked up from germline, CDR1 is KGHSY and CDR2 is FQNENV. The CDR3 region has the DNA TGTGCCAGCAGCCAATCGTGGGCTAGGAGGGGCAATGAGCAGTTCTTC. Its protein is CASSQSWARRGNEQFF.

In its sample, this clonotype was seen a few times. The chain is built from TRBV25-1 and TRBJ1-6, with TRBD1 matching over 10 bases. Germline V gene sequence: CDR1 MGHDK, CDR2 SYGVNS. V trimming: 5 bases; J trimming: 10 bases; junction bases outside the gene matches: 8. The CDR3 runs 15 residues. CDR3 sequence reads: CASSLGTGVTSPLHF. The CDR3 nucleotides read TGTGCCAGCAGTTTAGGGACAGGGGTAACATCACCCCTCCACTTT.

The J gene is TRBJ2-7, the V gene TRBV4-1; no clear D gene. The germline V and J ends were trimmed by 0 bases and 2 bases, with 8 bases remaining between them. Per germline, CDR1 MGHRA and CDR2 YSYEKL. This CDR3 comprises 14 residues. CDR3 nucleotide sequence: TGCGCCAGCAGCCAAGATAGAGCAGCCTACGAGCAGTACTTC. Encoded protein: CASSQDRAAYEQYF.

The chain couples TRBV7-9 to TRBJ2-2, with D perhaps given as TRBD1 or TRBD2 (5 bases each). CDR1 and CDR2 (germline): SEHNR, FQNEAQ (reference sequence). The V end was cut by 1 base, the J end by 0 bases, with 12 bases between. The CDR3 sequence is 17 residues long. The CDR3 nucleotides read TGTGCCAGCAGCTTAGAAGAGGGACGAGCGAACACCGGGGAGCTGTTTTTT. Amino acids: CASSLEEGRANTGELFF. The full variable domain, completed using reference TRBV7-9 and TRBJ2-2, is DTGVSQNPRHKITKRGQNVTFRCDPISEHNRLYWYRQTLGQGPEFLTYFQNEAQLEKSRLLSDRFSAERPKGSFSTLEIQRTEQGDSAMYLCASSLEEGRANTGELFFGEGSRLTVL.

This clonotype has more than one count but fewer than ten. The chain couples TRBV28 to TRBJ2-7; D possibly matches TRBD1 or TRBD2 (5 bases each). Trimming took 6 bases from V and 7 from J, leaving 13 bases between them. Germline lookup yields CDR1 MDHEN and CDR2 SYDVKM. The CDR3 totals 12 residues. The CDR3 sequence is CASSTGTREQYF. In DNA form, the CDR3 reads TGTGCCAGCAGCACCGGGACCCGGGAGCAGTACTTC.

This chain joins TRBV7-2 and TRBJ2-1; D unresolved. CDR3 length: 12 residues. Per germline, CDR1 SGHTA and CDR2 FQGNSA. V dropped 6 bases and J dropped 8 bases, with 11 bases sitting between them. The CDR3 here is CASSIGSDEQFF. CDR3 nucleotide sequence: TGTGCCAGCAGTATAGGATCGGATGAGCAGTTCTTC.

The gene calls are TRBV7-4 and TRBJ2-5, with D perhaps being TRBD1 or TRBD2 (5 bases each). Per the germline V gene, CDR1 is SGHVT and CDR2 is SQSDAQ. Trimming removed 5 bases from V and 1 base from J, with 17 bases in between. CDR3 length: 16 residues. The CDR3 loop is CASSPPGPLLQETQYF. CDR3 nucleotides: TGTGCCAGCAGCCCACCGGGACCTCTCCTCCAAGAGACCCAGTACTTC.

This clonotype was recorded a few times. The genes are TRBV7-6 and TRBJ2-6, with TRBD1 as a possible D gene (6 bases). Per germline, CDR1 SGHVS and CDR2 FNYEAQ. The CDR3 is made up of 16 amino acids. The V and J ends lost 5 bases and 0 bases respectively, with 11 bases between them. The chain's CDR3 is CASSPRGSSGANVLTF. CDR3 in DNA: TGTGCCAGCAGCCCCAGGGGTAGCTCTGGGGCCAACGTCCTGACTTTC. Complete variable domain (other parts from reference TRBV7-6 and TRBJ2-6): GAGVSQSPRYKVTKRGQDVALRCDPISGHVSLYWYRQALGQGPEFLTYFNYEAQQDKSGLPNDRFSAERPEGSISTLTIQRTEQRDSAMYRCASSPRGSSGANVLTFGAGSRLTVL.

The J gene is TRBJ2-6, the V gene TRBV12-3 or TRBV12-4; no reliable D call. V was cut by 6 bases and J by 0 bases, with 9 bases left in between. The CDR3 is 15 amino acids. The chain's CDR3 is CASSSPSSGANVLTF. CDR3 nucleotide sequence: TGTGCCAGCAGCTCCCCTAGCTCTGGGGCCAACGTCCTGACTTTC.

A few counts support this clonotype. V and J are TRBV9 and TRBJ2-3; 7 nucleotides align to TRBD2. Germline assignment: CDR1 SGDLS and CDR2 YYNGEE. The CDR3 has 14 residues. V lost 4 bases and J lost 6; bases outside the gene matches: 8. CDR3 region: CASSPLEGGDTQYF. As DNA, the CDR3 is TGTGCCAGCAGCCCACTAGAGGGAGGGGATACGCAGTATTTT.